The TCR beta chain described here comes from a study of T cells in Graves' hyperthyroidism and ophthalmopathy. RNA transcripts were the template for amplifying TCR beta CDR3 regions. Researchers ran a first-round RT-PCR on the TCR CDR3 using the HTBI primer set. TCRdb ran MiXCR on the multiplex PCR reads and lists one entry per CDR3 protein. The table lists 470,000 or so distinct CDR3 sequences, about a fifth of them singletons. The authors deemed Graves' hyperthyroidism stable absent ophthalmopathy progression within 18 months. This CDR3 spans 15 amino acids. The J segment lost 3 bases and the V segment lost 0 bases, leaving 5 bases of the junction unmatched. Germline CDR1 is MGHRA and CDR2 is YSYEKL.

The chain couples TRBV4-1 to TRBJ2-7, with 7 bases that match TRBD1. The specimen was blood. This clonotype was sampled from a man younger than 35 with Graves' hyperthyroidism. CDR3 DNA: TGCGCCAGCAGCCAAGATCGGGGACAGTACTACGAGCAGTACTTC. As protein: CASSQDRGQYYEQYF.